Below, 21 T cell receptor beta chains from the same sample are listed, as sequenced in a study of cytomegalovirus exposure and HLA in healthy donors. PCR was performed using 60 Vbeta and 13 Jbeta primers. Sequenced by immunoSEQ multiplex PCR; TCRdb stores in-frame clones only, minus some. The sample has roughly 160,000 clones, 77% seen once. Sequences were obtained from PBMCs. The receptors shown here come from a woman aged 25 to 39 in good health and CMV-seronegative.

The V call is TRBV6-5, the J call TRBJ2-1; TRBD1 matches 10 bases. Germline loops: CDR1 MNHEY, CDR2 SVGAGI. The ends lost 6 bases at V and 8 bases at J; junction bases unmatched: 4. This CDR3 has 13 residues. The CDR3 is CASRGTGDHEQFF. The CDR3 DNA follows: TGTGCCAGCAGAGGGACAGGGGATCATGAGCAGTTCTTC.

The chain combines TRBV4-2 with TRBJ2-5, with D hard to call. The germline gives CDR1 LGHNA, CDR2 YNFKEQ. V lost 3 bases and J 8 bases, leaving 13 bases between the germline ends. The CDR3 runs to 13 residues. This CDR3 reads CASSQSRLVTQYF. The CDR3, as DNA: TGTGCCAGCAGCCAGTCGAGGCTTGTTACCCAGTACTTC.

The chain couples TRBV28 to TRBJ1-5; no clear D gene. V dropped 6 bases and J dropped 9 bases, with 9 bases sitting between them. From germline, CDR1 is MDHEN and CDR2 SYDVKM. The length of the CDR3 is 11 residues. Here the CDR3 reads CASSPPGPQHF. CDR3 nucleotide sequence: TGTGCCAGCAGCCCCCCGGGGCCCCAGCATTTT. The full variable domain, in which reference TRBV28 and TRBJ1-5 provide the parts outside the CDR3, is DVKVTQSSRYLVKRTGEKVFLECVQDMDHENMFWYRQDPGLGLRLIYFSYDVKMKEKGDIPEGYSVSREKKERFSLILESASTNQTSMYLCASSPPGPQHFGDGTRLSIL.

V and J are TRBV4-1 and TRBJ1-3; D gene uncertain. V dropped 0 bases and J dropped 2 bases, with 8 bases sitting between them. Germline assignment: CDR1 MGHRA and CDR2 YSYEKL. This CDR3 is built from 15 residues. CDR3 coding DNA: TGCGCCAGCAGCCAAGACGAGGGAGCTGGAAACACCATATATTTT. Translation: CASSQDEGAGNTIYF.

This chain connects TRBV5-8 to TRBJ1-5; 11 nucleotides align to TRBD1. The CDR3 is 14 amino acids. Germline CDR1 SGHTS, CDR2 YDEGEE. V lost 2 bases to trimming and J lost 6 bases; unmatched junction nucleotides: 1. The CDR3, as DNA: TGTGCCAGCAGCTTAGGACAGGGGGCTCAGCCCCAGCATTTT. Its protein is CASSLGQGAQPQHF.

J is TRBJ2-3 and V is TRBV28; 7 bases agree with TRBD1. V shed 6 bases, J shed 5 bases, and the junction held 8 bases outside the gene matches. This CDR3 is 14 amino acids long. The germline V gene has CDR1 MDHEN and CDR2 SYDVKM. The CDR3 sequence: CASSQIHRGDTQYF. CDR3 nucleotide sequence: TGTGCCAGCAGCCAAATCCACAGGGGAGATACGCAGTATTTT.

The chain is built from TRBV11-3 and TRBJ2-3; 8 bases align to TRBD2. Germline V CDR1 and CDR2: SGHNT, YENEEA. V trimming: 5 bases; J trimming: 1 base; junction bases outside the gene matches: 14. The CDR3 contains 18 residues. The CDR3 region is CASSNVAGHRSGTDTQYF. Here the CDR3 DNA reads TGTGCCAGCAGCAATGTAGCGGGACATCGGAGCGGCACAGATACGCAGTATTTT.

A word on this clone: One end of the junction does not line up with germline, which may come from a read error. CDR3: CASGLVVTGRGSELFF. In DNA, the CDR3 is TGTGCTAGTGGCTTGGTAGTTACAGGGAGAGGGAGTGAGCTGTTTTTT. The rearrangement joins TRBV12-5 to TRBJ2-2; D might be TRBD1 (6 bases). This CDR3 has 16 residues. Germline V lookup: CDR1 LGHNT, CDR2 FRNRAP.

The chain has TRBV11-2 and TRBJ2-4; D might be TRBD1 (6 bases). V was clipped by 5 bases and J by 0 bases, with 14 bases between them. This CDR3 is built from 16 residues. CDR1 is SGHAT and CDR2 is FQNNGV in the germline V gene. CDR3 bases: TGTGCCAGCAGCCCCCGGACAGCGATAGCCAAAAACATTCAGTACTTC. This codes for CASSPRTAIAKNIQYF.

This chain uses TRBV7-6 with TRBJ2-3, with 9 bases aligning to TRBD2. V was clipped by 5 bases and J by 10 bases; unmatched bases: 16. The CDR3 is 16 amino acids. The V gene's germline CDR1 is SGHVS and CDR2 FNYEAQ. As DNA, the CDR3 is TGTGCCAGCAGCCTCGAGGTAGCGGGAGCCCCTTTAGCGCAGTATTTT. Translating it yields CASSLEVAGAPLAQYF.

This chain connects TRBV7-2 to TRBJ1-5, with a weak D call TRBD1 (6 bases). There are 16 residues in the CDR3. Trimming cost V 5 bases and J 0 bases, with 14 bases left between them. Germline assignment: CDR1 SGHTA and CDR2 FQGNSA. The DNA of the CDR3 is TGTGCCAGCAGCGCACAGGGAGGGGTTAGCAATCAGCCCCAGCATTTT. It encodes CASSAQGGVSNQPQHF.

The rearrangement uses TRBV7-9 and TRBJ1-2, with no clear D. The V and J ends lost 2 bases and 5 bases respectively, with 9 bases between them. This CDR3 comprises 13 residues. The germline V gene encodes CDR1 SEHNR and CDR2 FQNEAQ (reference sequence). The CDR3, as DNA: TGTGCCAGCAGCTTACAGGAGGAATATGGCTACACCTTC. This encodes CASSLQEEYGYTF.

The chain recombines TRBV4-2 with TRBJ2-7, with 9 bases lining up with TRBD1. The junction had 8 bases not matched to a gene; V was cut back by 3 bases and J by 5 bases. The CDR3 has 15 amino acids. Looked up from germline, CDR1 is LGHNA and CDR2 is YNFKEQ. The CDR3 nucleotides read TGTGCCAGCAGCCAGGGAGGGACAGGGATTCACGAGCAGTACTTC. As protein: CASSQGGTGIHEQYF.

The rearrangement uses TRBV9 and TRBJ1-6; 10 nucleotides align to TRBD1. Germline CDR1 reads SGDLS; CDR2 reads YYNGEE. Trimming removed 4 bases from V and 6 bases from J; junction bases left unmatched: 4. The CDR3 totals 15 residues. The CDR3 DNA is TGTGCCAGCAGCACGACAGGGGGCAGTAATTCACCCCTCCACTTT. Translating it yields CASSTTGGSNSPLHF. Variable domain in full (rest from reference TRBV9 and TRBJ1-6): DSGVTQTPKHLITATGQRVTLRCSPRSGDLSVYWYQQSLDQGLQFLIQYYNGEERAKGNILERFSAQQFPDLHSELNLSSLELGDSALYFCASSTTGGSNSPLHFGNGTRLTVT.

The chain carries TRBV5-1 and TRBJ1-3; D gene ambiguous. Trimming left V 0 bases short and J 0 bases short, with 7 bases between. CDR3 length equals 15 residues. Germline V gene lookup returns CDR1 SGHRS and CDR2 YFSETQ. The CDR3 DNA reads TGCGCCAGCAGCTTGGAACAGCTCTCTGGAAACACCATATATTTT. It specifies CASSLEQLSGNTIYF.

The chain couples TRBV7-9 to TRBJ2-2; 8 bases agree with TRBD2. Germline-derived CDR1 and CDR2 are SEHNR and FQNEAQ (reference sequence). After removal of 1 base from V and 6 bases from J, the junction contained 4 bases not matched to a gene. The CDR3 runs to 15 residues. The CDR3 loop reads CASSLVPAGAGELFF. CDR3 coding DNA: TGTGCCAGCAGCTTAGTTCCAGCGGGAGCCGGGGAGCTGTTTTTT.

The chain recombines TRBV5-6 with TRBJ1-6, with TRBD1 identical over 8 bases. This CDR3 spans 15 amino acids. The J segment lost 9 bases and the V segment lost 0 bases, leaving 5 bases of the junction unmatched. Germline CDR1 SGHDT, CDR2 YYEEEE. DNA of the CDR3: TGTGCCAGCAGCTTGGACCAGGGGGCGGGTTCACCCCTCCACTTT. Translating gives CASSLDQGAGSPLHF.

J is TRBJ2-5 and V is TRBV12-5; D perhaps matches TRBD2 (5 bases). Germline lookup yields CDR1 LGHNT and CDR2 FRNRAP. V lost 1 base to trimming and J lost 2 bases, with 11 bases between them. The CDR3 extends over 15 amino acids. The CDR3 DNA sequence: TGTGCTAGTGGTTTGGGGGGAGAGCCTCAAGAGACCCAGTACTTC. It translates to CASGLGGEPQETQYF.

This clone was picked up a small number of times. The V gene is TRBV28, the J gene TRBJ2-1; TRBD1 is a possible D gene (5 bases). Germline assignment: CDR1 MDHEN and CDR2 SYDVKM. Trimming pared 6 bases from V and 7 bases from J, leaving 16 bases between. The CDR3 runs to 14 residues. CDR3 in amino acids: CASRVGVPLNEQFF. CDR3 sequence (DNA): TGTGCCAGCAGGGTAGGGGTCCCGCTAAATGAGCAGTTCTTC. The whole variable domain, remainder taken from reference TRBV28 and TRBJ2-1, is DVKVTQSSRYLVKRTGEKVFLECVQDMDHENMFWYRQDPGLGLRLIYFSYDVKMKEKGDIPEGYSVSREKKERFSLILESASTNQTSMYLCASRVGVPLNEQFFGPGTRLTVL.

The sample holds a few counts of this clone. This sequence joins TRBV2 and TRBJ1-1, with 9 positions matching TRBD1. V trimming: 4 bases; J trimming: 4 bases; junction bases outside the gene matches: 4. The CDR3 runs to 14 residues. The germline gives CDR1 SNHLY, CDR2 FYNNEI. The CDR3 nucleotides are TGTGCCAGCAGTGGCGACAGGGGGATCACTGAAGCTTTCTTT. Amino acids: CASSGDRGITEAFF. The entire variable domain, with the rest obtained from reference TRBV2 and TRBJ1-1, is as follows: EPEVTQTPSHQVTQMGQEVILRCVPISNHLYFYWYRQILGQKVEFLVSFYNNEISEKSEIFDDQFSVERPDGSNFTLKIRSTKLEDSAMYFCASSGDRGITEAFFGQGTRLTVV.

The chain employs TRBV30 and TRBJ1-2; no firm D call. This CDR3 is built from 13 residues. Germline assignment: CDR1 GTSNPN and CDR2 SVGIG (reference sequence). V dropped 5 bases and J dropped 4 bases, with 14 bases sitting between them. CDR3 sequence: CAWEATNVYGYTF. In DNA form, the CDR3 reads TGTGCCTGGGAGGCAACTAATGTCTATGGCTACACCTTC.